The 2 T cell receptor beta chains below were found in one sample sequenced in a study of control samples from healthy donors and cancer patients. Profiling relied on immunoSEQ multiplex PCR, and the TCRdb table lists in-frame clones only, not all of them. The repertoire holds roughly 100,000 clones, with about 80% as singletons. Sample: blood. All receptors come from a woman in her fifties or sixties in good health.

This chain links TRBV18 with TRBJ2-3; 8 nucleotides line up with TRBD1. J lost 0 bases, V lost 2 bases, and 4 bases had no gene match. Germline V CDR1 and CDR2: KGHSH, LQKENI. The CDR3 covers 16 residues. The CDR3 spells CASSPWQGASTDTQYF. The CDR3 nucleotides read TGTGCCAGCTCACCATGGCAGGGGGCTAGCACAGATACGCAGTATTTT.

The chain is built from TRBV18 and TRBJ2-5; D unresolved. The germline CDR1 and CDR2 sequences are KGHSH and LQKENI. V was clipped by 6 bases and J by 1 base, with 9 bases between them. The CDR3 extends over 13 amino acids. CDR3 DNA sequence: TGTGCCAGCTCCCTCCAGAGCCAAGAGACCCAGTACTTC. It yields the protein CASSLQSQETQYF.